Listed here is a single T cell receptor beta chain. Profiling relied on immunoSEQ multiplex PCR, and the TCRdb table lists in-frame clones only, not all of them. The sample has around 69,000 clones, 65% to 90% seen once. The CDR3 loop spans 15 amino acids. Germline V lookup: CDR1 KGHSH, CDR2 LQKENI. Deletions cut 4 bases from V and 3 bases from J, with 16 bases between. The sample is drawn from a study of OX40 agonist ivuxolimab in advanced cancers. The specimen was CD4+ or CD8+ T cells sorted from blood, collected in a trial of the OX40 agonist ivuxolimab. The chain carries TRBV18 and TRBJ2-7, with D maybe TRBD2 (7 bases). The source of this sequence is an adult with an advanced solid tumor such as melanoma, head and neck, liver or kidney cancer. CDR3 region: CASSRGGGGVYEQYF. Written as DNA, the CDR3 is TGTGCCAGCTCACGTGGGGGCGGGGGCGTCTACGAGCAGTACTTC.